These T cell receptor beta chains were read from a single sample in a study of T cells after yellow fever vaccination. TCRdb re-derived calls from the 5' RACE reads in MiXCR, one entry per CDR3 protein. In the table there are 300,000 to 450,000 distinct CDR3 sequences, roughly 6.1% of which are singletons. The sequencing here drew on PBMCs, taken 5 days after the yellow fever booster vaccination. The receptors were sampled from a man between 25 and 39 years old who received the YFV17D yellow fever vaccine. Both conserved end residues are trimmed from each CDR3. The order of the fields is CDR3 length, V gene, J gene, CDR3 protein.

length: 11; V: TRBV11-3; J: TRBJ2-1; CDR3: ASSGTRNNEQF
length: 13; V: TRBV20-1; J: TRBJ2-1; CDR3: SARNRAGVINEQF
length: 13; V: TRBV2; J: TRBJ2-1; CDR3: ASSAPRTSFNEQF
length: 9; V: TRBV6-4; J: TRBJ2-7; CDR3: TSSLIYEQY
length: 13; V: TRBV6-2/TRBV6-3; J: TRBJ1-1; CDR3: ASSYSGTVNTEAF
length: 13; V: TRBV6-5; J: TRBJ2-1; CDR3: ASSYSLSGGPPQF
length: 9; V: TRBV20-1; J: TRBJ2-5; CDR3: SARKIETQY
length: 10; V: TRBV7-2; J: TRBJ2-3; CDR3: ASRSELDTQY
length: 13; V: TRBV18; J: TRBJ2-1; CDR3: ASSILAVNYNEQF
length: 8; V: TRBV20-1; J: TRBJ2-5; CDR3: SAWKETQY
length: 14; V: TRBV20-1; J: TRBJ2-7; CDR3: SATQAQGLADYEQY
length: 10; V: TRBV25-1; J: TRBJ2-3; CDR3: ASSARHDTQY
length: 12; V: TRBV12-3/TRBV12-4; J: TRBJ2-7; CDR3: ASSLGGQASEQY
length: 10; V: TRBV4-2; J: TRBJ1-3; CDR3: ASGTGGNTIY
length: 12; V: TRBV4-3; J: TRBJ1-4; CDR3: ASSRTGRREKLF
length: 14; V: TRBV4-3; J: TRBJ2-1; CDR3: ASSFRVAGGVNEQF
length: 12; V: TRBV11-2; J: TRBJ1-2; CDR3: ASSLGGTPYGYT
length: 16; V: TRBV13; J: TRBJ2-3; CDR3: ASSSILEREDLTDTQY
length: 12; V: TRBV5-8; J: TRBJ1-2; CDR3: ASTRGQEGYGDT
length: 12; V: TRBV28; J: TRBJ2-4; CDR3: ASSIFAPADIQY
length: 15; V: TRBV3-1; J: TRBJ2-2; CDR3: ASSQEGGRAYTGELF
length: 13; V: TRBV7-6; J: TRBJ2-1; CDR3: ASSLGGTAFNEQF
length: 11; V: TRBV6-5; J: TRBJ2-5; CDR3: ASSYRNEETQY
length: 14; V: TRBV29-1; J: TRBJ2-7; CDR3: SAGTSGRKSSYEQY
length: 13; V: TRBV24-1; J: TRBJ2-7; CDR3: ATSNPGTGSNEQY
length: 16; V: TRBV11-2; J: TRBJ2-6; CDR3: ASSFRTGWNSGANVLT
length: 11; V: TRBV7-3; J: TRBJ2-7; CDR3: ASSLTRGYEQY
length: 10; V: TRBV5-5; J: TRBJ2-3; CDR3: ASSLGEYTQY
length: 13; V: TRBV7-2; J: TRBJ2-6; CDR3: ASSRHGSGANVLT
length: 12; V: TRBV7-3; J: TRBJ2-2; CDR3: ASSSSGRAGELF
length: 14; V: TRBV7-8; J: TRBJ1-5; CDR3: ASSLQGDSRDQPQH
length: 11; V: TRBV5-1; J: TRBJ2-5; CDR3: ASAPGTQETQY
length: 13; V: TRBV6-5; J: TRBJ2-7; CDR3: ASSYSGGGTYEQY
length: 13; V: TRBV7-9; J: TRBJ1-3; CDR3: ASSLPGQGKNTIY
length: 13; V: TRBV6-2/TRBV6-3; J: TRBJ2-7; CDR3: ASTGLAGIPYEQY
length: 14; V: TRBV5-5; J: TRBJ2-3; CDR3: ASSLGAGGFTDTQY
length: 13; V: TRBV20-1; J: TRBJ2-5; CDR3: SAPLTSGGGETQY
length: 9; V: TRBV29-1; J: TRBJ1-1; CDR3: SVEATTEAF
length: 12; V: TRBV28; J: TRBJ2-1; CDR3: ASSASGSSGEQF
length: 14; V: TRBV14; J: TRBJ1-2; CDR3: ASSLDNSPSLYGYT
length: 12; V: TRBV5-1; J: TRBJ2-7; CDR3: ASRAGIQTYEQY
length: 14; V: TRBV6-1; J: TRBJ2-4; CDR3: ASRQIPGQARGIQY
length: 14; V: TRBV12-3/TRBV12-4; J: TRBJ1-1; CDR3: ASSATQTGMNTEAF
length: 12; V: TRBV11-2; J: TRBJ2-2; CDR3: ASSLDIGHGELF
length: 12; V: TRBV7-2; J: TRBJ2-5; CDR3: ASSVRGRGETQY
length: 12; V: TRBV7-2; J: TRBJ2-7; CDR3: ASSLARDFSEQY
length: 13; V: TRBV12-3/TRBV12-4; J: TRBJ1-5; CDR3: ASRSGAGNFQPQH
length: 14; V: TRBV5-1; J: TRBJ2-7; CDR3: ASSLEGAVGSYEQY
length: 8; V: TRBV29-1; J: TRBJ2-1; CDR3: SVYSGGQF
length: 12; V: TRBV7-2; J: TRBJ2-7; CDR3: ASRISTVSYEQY
length: 12; V: TRBV3-1; J: TRBJ2-5; CDR3: ASSHPMGFETQY
length: 12; V: TRBV6-2/TRBV6-3; J: TRBJ2-1; CDR3: ASLPSGEYNEQF
length: 11; V: TRBV9; J: TRBJ2-3; CDR3: ASSPLGSDTQY